This entry describes one T cell receptor (beta chain). Its antigen is not identified. The V gene's germline CDR1 is SGHTS and CDR2 YDEGEE. Trimming cost V 0 bases and J 1 base, with 7 bases left between them. The CDR3 contains 14 residues. This specimen belongs to a study of molecular identifiers for immune sequencing clone quantification. The overall study: Replicates involved a five-way split of RNA from approximately 20,000 or 100,000 naive CD8 cells, with sequencing of four.

Naive CD8 libraries came from approximately 20,000 to 1,000,000 sorted cells with 10%, 30% or 50% RNA. Study-wide results and limits: Barcode-sharing identical TCR molecules could underestimate highly expanded clone sizes.

The use of previously described methods and listed TCR primers produced the bulk TCR libraries. Using its own MiXCR run on the PCR reads, TCRdb lists one record per CDR3 protein. The data contain 460,000 or so distinct CDR3 sequences, 20% to 25% of them singletons. This clonotype was sampled from a human donor in good health. Some libraries in this study had Jurkat cell RNA spiked in. This chain joins TRBV5-8 and TRBJ2-5; D is undetermined. Sequenced material: naive CD8+ T cells from blood, with Jurkat cell RNA spiked in. As for subset: FACS-sorted CD8+CD4-CCR7+CD45RA+ naive T cells. The CDR3 spells CASSLDRPQETQYF. DNA of the CDR3: TGTGCCAGCAGCTTGGACAGACCCCAAGAGACCCAGTACTTC.